This T cell receptor (beta chain) is drawn from a study of cytomegalovirus exposure and HLA in healthy donors. Notes on the study in general: A link between a missense DCLRE1C variant and TCR beta V- and J-gene trimming emerged from a later analysis.

60 Vbeta and 13 Jbeta primers were used in PCR. Profiling relied on immunoSEQ multiplex PCR, and the TCRdb table lists in-frame clones only, not all of them. The sample has under 150,000 clones; around three quarters are singletons. Comment on this clone: Its specificity is not known.

CDR1 is LNHDA, CDR2 SQIVND, per germline (reference sequence). Trimming pared 7 bases from V and 7 bases from J, leaving 17 bases between. CDR3 size: 15 residues. Material for sequencing was PBMCs. This TCR was sampled from a woman in her sixties or seventies in good health and CMV-seropositive. V and J are TRBV19 and TRBJ1-6; D is perhaps TRBD1 (5 bases). CDR3 DNA: TGTGCCAGTAACGGAAATCGGGGGTTAAATTCACCCCTCCACTTT. Translating it yields CASNGNRGLNSPLHF.